This TCR beta chain derives from a study of CXCR3-negative and CXCR3-positive naive CD8 T cells. General study points: When CXCR3-positive naive cells were set against CXCR3-negative naive cells, the former had more hydrophobic TRB CDR3s.

5' RACE with UMI labels generated the TRB cDNA libraries. TCRdb re-called the 5' RACE reads; every CDR3 protein appears as one record, without DNA. This table holds about 110,000 distinct CDR3 sequences. A word on this clonotype: Its antigen is undetermined.

This CDR3 is 13 amino acids long. Germline V lookup: CDR1 LNHNV, CDR2 YYDKDF (reference sequence). Sequences were obtained from naive CXCR3+ CD8+ T cells from blood. Subset here: CD45RO-CCR7+CD27+CD95- naive CD8+ T cells expressing CXCR3 (TNR3+). The chain couples TRBV15 to TRBJ2-3; the D gene TCRdb calls, TRBD1, cannot be checked with no DNA. The TCR originated in a human donor in good health. Some clones in this sample may be carry-over from other donors' samples. The CDR3 here is CATSSRGTDTQYF.